Sequencing of this T cell receptor beta chain was carried out in a study of blood T cells in healthy people across ages. The germline gives CDR1 MNHEY, CDR2 SVGAGI. The V gene lost 2 bases and the J gene lost 7 bases, with 14 bases spanning the gap. The CDR3 totals 14 residues. The authors ran a second PCR of about 6 to 11 cycles using a sample-barcoded 5' primer and a J-beta primer mix. A single record per CDR3 protein comes from TCRdb applying MiXCR to the 5' RACE reads. The data contain over 1,500,000 distinct CDR3 sequences, about two fifths of them singletons. This clonotype has a handful of counts.

The clonotype originates from a human donor in good health. The chain links TRBV6-5 to TRBJ2-5; weak D call: TRBD2 (5 bases). The material sequenced was blood. CDR3 sequence: CASSYLGETGTQYF. The CDR3 DNA is TGTGCCAGCAGTTACCTTGGGGAGACGGGGACCCAGTACTTC.